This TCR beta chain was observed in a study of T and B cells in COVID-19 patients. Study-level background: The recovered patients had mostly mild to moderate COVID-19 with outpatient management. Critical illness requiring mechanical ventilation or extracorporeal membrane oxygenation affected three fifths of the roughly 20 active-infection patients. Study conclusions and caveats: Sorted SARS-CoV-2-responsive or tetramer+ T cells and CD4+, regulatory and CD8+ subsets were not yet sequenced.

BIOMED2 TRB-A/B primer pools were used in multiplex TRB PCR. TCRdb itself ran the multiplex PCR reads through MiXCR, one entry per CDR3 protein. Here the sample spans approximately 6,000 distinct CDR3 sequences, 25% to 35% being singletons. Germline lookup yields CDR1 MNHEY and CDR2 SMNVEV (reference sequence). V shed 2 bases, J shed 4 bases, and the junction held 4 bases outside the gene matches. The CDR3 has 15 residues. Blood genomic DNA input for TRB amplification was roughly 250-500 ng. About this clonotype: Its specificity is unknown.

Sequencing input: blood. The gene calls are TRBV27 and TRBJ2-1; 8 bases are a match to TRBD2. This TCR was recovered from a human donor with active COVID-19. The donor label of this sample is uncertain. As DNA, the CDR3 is TGTGCCAGCAGTTTAAAAGCTAGCGGGTACAATGAGCAGTTCTTC. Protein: CASSLKASGYNEQFF.